A single T cell receptor (beta chain) is shown here with its context. This sample is drawn from a study of Tregs in tolerant kidney transplant recipients. This CDR3 is 13 amino acids long. The J segment lost 5 bases and the V segment lost 4 bases, leaving 2 bases of the junction unmatched. CDR1 SEHNR and CDR2 FQNEAQ come from the germline V gene (reference sequence). TCRdb's table, derived via immunoSEQ multiplex PCR, lists solely in-frame clones and lacks some. The sample consists of under 300,000 clones, 80% to 85% of them appearing once. Unstimulated regulatory T cells (CD4+CD25+CD127-), CD4+CD25- non-regulatory cells, CD4 and CD8 cells were FACS-sorted from thawed PBMCs.

The sequenced sample was CD4+ T cells from blood. This receptor was obtained from a human donor in good health. The chain couples TRBV7-9 to TRBJ1-5, with TRBD1 matching 7 bases. CDR3 protein: CASSYQGDQPQHF. Here the CDR3 DNA reads TGTGCCAGCAGCTACCAGGGGGATCAGCCCCAGCATTTT.